This T cell receptor (beta chain) was recorded in a study of cytomegalovirus exposure and HLA in healthy donors. CDR1 is SGHVS and CDR2 is FQNEAQ in the germline V gene. Trimming took 1 base from V and 4 from J; bases not matched to a gene: 6. This CDR3 contains 16 residues. In the PCR, 60 Vbeta and 13 Jbeta primers were used. Only in-frame clones appear in the TCRdb table, and some are missing; sequencing was by immunoSEQ multiplex PCR. The repertoire consists of about 110,000 clones, with roughly three quarters occurring once and the leading ten covering almost 3%. This clone is a singleton in its sample.

The TCR sequence derives from a woman aged 18-29 years in good health and CMV-seropositive. The chain has TRBV7-8 and TRBJ2-3, with 9 bases aligning to TRBD2. The sequenced sample consisted of PBMCs. The CDR3 DNA reads TGTGCCAGCAGCTTAGATCGCGGGAGGGCTCCAGATACGCAGTATTTT. It encodes CASSLDRGRAPDTQYF.